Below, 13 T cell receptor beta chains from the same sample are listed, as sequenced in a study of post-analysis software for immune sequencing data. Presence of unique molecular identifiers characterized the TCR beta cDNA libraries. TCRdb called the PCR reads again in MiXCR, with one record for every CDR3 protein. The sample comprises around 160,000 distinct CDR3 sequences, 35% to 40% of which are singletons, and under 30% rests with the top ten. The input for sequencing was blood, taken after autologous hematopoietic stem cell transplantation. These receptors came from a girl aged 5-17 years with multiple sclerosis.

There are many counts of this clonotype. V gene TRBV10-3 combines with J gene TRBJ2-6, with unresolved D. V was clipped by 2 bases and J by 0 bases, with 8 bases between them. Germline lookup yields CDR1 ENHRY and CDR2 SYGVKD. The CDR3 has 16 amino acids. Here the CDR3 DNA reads TGTGCCATCAGTGAGCCTAGGAGCTCTGGGGCCAACGTCCTGACTTTC. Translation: CAISEPRSSGANVLTF.

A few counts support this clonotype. CDR3 coding DNA: TGTGCCAGCAGCCCATCCACCCGGGCTAGCGGGAGGGACAATGAGCAGTTCTTC. Protein product: CASSPSTRASGRDNEQFF. The J gene is TRBJ2-1, the V gene TRBV7-2, with 12 positions matching TRBD2. V shed 5 bases, J shed 5 bases, and the junction held 13 bases outside the gene matches. CDR1 is SGHTA, CDR2 FQGNSA, per germline. The CDR3 sequence is 18 residues long. Filled out from reference TRBV7-2 and TRBJ2-1, the complete variable domain reads GAGVSQSPSNKVTEKGKDVELRCDPISGHTALYWYRQSLGQGLEFLIYFQGNSAPDKSGLPSDRFSAERTGGSVSTLTIQRTQQEDSAVYLCASSPSTRASGRDNEQFFGPGTRLTVL.

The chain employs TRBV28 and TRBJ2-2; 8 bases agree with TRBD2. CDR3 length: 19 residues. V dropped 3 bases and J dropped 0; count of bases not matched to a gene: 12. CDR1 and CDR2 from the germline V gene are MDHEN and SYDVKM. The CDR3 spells CASSFISGVTSSNTGELFF. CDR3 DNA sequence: TGTGCCAGCAGTTTCATTAGCGGGGTAACCTCGTCGAACACCGGGGAGCTGTTTTTT. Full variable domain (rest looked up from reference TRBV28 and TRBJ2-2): DVKVTQSSRYLVKRTGEKVFLECVQDMDHENMFWYRQDPGLGLRLIYFSYDVKMKEKGDIPEGYSVSREKKERFSLILESASTNQTSMYLCASSFISGVTSSNTGELFFGEGSRLTVL.

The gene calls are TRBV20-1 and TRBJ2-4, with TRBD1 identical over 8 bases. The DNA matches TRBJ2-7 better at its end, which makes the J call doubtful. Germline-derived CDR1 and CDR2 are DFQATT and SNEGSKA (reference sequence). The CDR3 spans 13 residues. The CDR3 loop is CSATDRAAYEQYF. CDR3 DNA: TGCAGTGCCACGGACAGGGCGGCCTACGAGCAGTACTTC.

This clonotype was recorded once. For the CDR3, the DNA is TGTGCCAGCAGCCAAGAGGGCCAAAGCTCCTACAATGAGCAGTTCTTC. As protein: CASSQEGQSSYNEQFF. The chain is built from TRBV4-2 and TRBJ2-1; D not resolved. There are 16 residues in the CDR3. Between the trimmed V and J ends, which lost 0 bases and 0 bases, there was a span of 9 bases. Germline lookup yields CDR1 LGHNA and CDR2 YNFKEQ.

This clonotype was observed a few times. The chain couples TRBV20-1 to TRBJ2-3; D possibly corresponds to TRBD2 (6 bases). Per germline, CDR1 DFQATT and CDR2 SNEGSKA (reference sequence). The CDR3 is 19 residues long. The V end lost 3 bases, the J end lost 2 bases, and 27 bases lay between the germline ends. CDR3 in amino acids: CSASTPTSLNFLDTDTQYF. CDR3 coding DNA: TGCAGTGCTAGCACACCTACTAGCCTAAATTTTCTTGACACAGATACGCAGTATTTT.

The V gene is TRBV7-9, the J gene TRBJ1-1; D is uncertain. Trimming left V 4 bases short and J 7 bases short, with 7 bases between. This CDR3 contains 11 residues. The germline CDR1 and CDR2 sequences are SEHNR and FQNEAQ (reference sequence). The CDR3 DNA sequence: TGTGCCAGCAGCTCGGCCAGTGAAGCTTTCTTT. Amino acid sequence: CASSSASEAFF.

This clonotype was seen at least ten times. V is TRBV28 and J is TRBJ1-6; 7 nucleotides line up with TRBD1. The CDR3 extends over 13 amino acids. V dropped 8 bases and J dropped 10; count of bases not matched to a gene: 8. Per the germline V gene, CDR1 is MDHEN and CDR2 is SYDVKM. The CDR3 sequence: CASLTGDGSPLHF. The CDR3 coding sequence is TGTGCCAGCCTAACAGGGGATGGATCACCCCTCCACTTT.

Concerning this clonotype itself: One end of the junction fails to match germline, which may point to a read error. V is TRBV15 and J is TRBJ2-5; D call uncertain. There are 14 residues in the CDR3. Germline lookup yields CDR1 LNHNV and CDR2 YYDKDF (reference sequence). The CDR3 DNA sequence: TGTGCCGCCAGCTCAAGACAATTCGAAGAGACCCAGTACTTC. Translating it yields CAASSRQFEETQYF.

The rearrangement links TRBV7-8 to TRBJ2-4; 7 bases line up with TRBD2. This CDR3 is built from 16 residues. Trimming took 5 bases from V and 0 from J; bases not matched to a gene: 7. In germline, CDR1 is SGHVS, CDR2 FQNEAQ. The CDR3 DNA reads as TGTGCCAGCAGCCAAGGGAGGGTCCTAGCCAAAAACATTCAGTACTTC. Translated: CASSQGRVLAKNIQYF. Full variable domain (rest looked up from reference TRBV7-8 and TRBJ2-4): GAGVSQSPRYKVAKRGQDVALRCDPISGHVSLFWYQQALGQGPEFLTYFQNEAQLDKSGLPSDRFFAERPEGSVSTLKIQRTQQEDSAVYLCASSQGRVLAKNIQYFGAGTRLSVL.

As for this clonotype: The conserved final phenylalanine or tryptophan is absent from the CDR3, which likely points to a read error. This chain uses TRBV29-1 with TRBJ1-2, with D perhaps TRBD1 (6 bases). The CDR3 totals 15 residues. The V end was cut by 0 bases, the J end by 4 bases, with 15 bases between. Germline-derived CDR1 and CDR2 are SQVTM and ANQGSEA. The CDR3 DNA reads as TGCAGCGTTGAAGAATTACGGGGGGCCCTCTATGGCTACACCTTA. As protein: CSVEELRGALYGYTL.

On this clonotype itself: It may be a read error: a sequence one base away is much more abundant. This chain's CDR3 is CATHWGLAGTESYNEQFF. CDR3 bases: TGTGCCACCCACTGGGGACTAGCGGGAACCGAGTCCTACAATGAGCAGTTCTTC. The chain links TRBV7-9 to TRBJ2-1; 13 positions agree with TRBD2. Per germline, CDR1 SEHNR and CDR2 FQNEAQ (reference sequence). V lost 10 bases to trimming and J lost 1 base; unmatched junction nucleotides: 13. This CDR3 spans 18 amino acids.

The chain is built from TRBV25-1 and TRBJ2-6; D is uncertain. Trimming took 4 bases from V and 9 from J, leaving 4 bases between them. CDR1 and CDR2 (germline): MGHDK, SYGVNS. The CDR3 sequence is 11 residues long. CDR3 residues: CASSALNVLTF. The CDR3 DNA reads TGTGCCAGCAGTGCTCTCAACGTCCTGACTTTC.